This T cell receptor beta chain was recovered during a study of T cell changes during pregnancy in multiple sclerosis. In germline, CDR1 is MDHEN, CDR2 SYDVKM. The CDR3 sequence is 14 residues long. V trimming: 11 bases; J trimming: 6 bases; junction bases outside the gene matches: 12. Data came from immunoSEQ multiplex PCR; TCRdb stores just in-frame clones and leaves some out. This table holds around 77,000 clones, 91% found once. Sample: peripheral blood, taken in the third trimester of pregnancy. The V call is TRBV28, the J call TRBJ2-1; TRBD2 aligns across 8 bases. The TCR comes from a female donor in good health, enrolled as a control in a pregnancy study. DNA for the CDR3: TGTGCCGCCCTTTCAGCGGGGGCCCGCAATGAGCAGTTCTTC. Protein: CAALSAGARNEQFF.